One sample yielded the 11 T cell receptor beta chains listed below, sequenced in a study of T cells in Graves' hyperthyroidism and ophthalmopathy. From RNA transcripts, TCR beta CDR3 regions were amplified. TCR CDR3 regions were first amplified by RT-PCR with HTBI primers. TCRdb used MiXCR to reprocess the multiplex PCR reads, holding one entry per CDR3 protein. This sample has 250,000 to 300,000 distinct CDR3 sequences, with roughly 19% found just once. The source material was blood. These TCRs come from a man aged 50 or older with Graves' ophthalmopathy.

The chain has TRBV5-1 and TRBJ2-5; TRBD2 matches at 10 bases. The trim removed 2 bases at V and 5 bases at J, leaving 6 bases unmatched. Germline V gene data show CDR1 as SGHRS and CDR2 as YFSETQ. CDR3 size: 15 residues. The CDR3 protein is CASSLRTSGMETQYF. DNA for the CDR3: TGCGCCAGCAGCTTACGGACTAGCGGTATGGAGACCCAGTACTTC.

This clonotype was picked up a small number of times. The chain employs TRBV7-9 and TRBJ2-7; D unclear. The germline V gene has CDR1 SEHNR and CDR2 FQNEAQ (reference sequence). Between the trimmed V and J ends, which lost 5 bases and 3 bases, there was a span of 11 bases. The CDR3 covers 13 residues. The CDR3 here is CASSIPGHYEQYF. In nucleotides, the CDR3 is TGTGCCAGCAGCATCCCGGGCCACTACGAGCAGTACTTC.

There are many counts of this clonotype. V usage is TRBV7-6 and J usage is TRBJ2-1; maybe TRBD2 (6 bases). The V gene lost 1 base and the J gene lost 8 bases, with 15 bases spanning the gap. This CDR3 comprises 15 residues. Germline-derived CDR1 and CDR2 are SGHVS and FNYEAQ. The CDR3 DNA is TGTGCCAGCAGCTTAGTCTATGGGACTCACTATGAGCAGTTCTTC. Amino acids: CASSLVYGTHYEQFF.

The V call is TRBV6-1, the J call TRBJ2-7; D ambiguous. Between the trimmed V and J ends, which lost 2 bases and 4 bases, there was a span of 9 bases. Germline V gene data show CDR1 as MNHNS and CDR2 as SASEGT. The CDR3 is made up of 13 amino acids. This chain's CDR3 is CASSERPRYEQYF. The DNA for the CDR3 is TGTGCCAGCAGTGAACGGCCCAGGTACGAGCAGTACTTC.

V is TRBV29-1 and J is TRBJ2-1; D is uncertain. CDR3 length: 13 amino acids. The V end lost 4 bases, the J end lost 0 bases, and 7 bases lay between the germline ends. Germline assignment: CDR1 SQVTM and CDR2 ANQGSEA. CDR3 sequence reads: CSVASSSYNEQFF. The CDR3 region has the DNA TGCAGCGTTGCGTCAAGCTCCTACAATGAGCAGTTCTTC.

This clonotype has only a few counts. CDR3 coding DNA: TGTGCCAGCACGAGGGGGAACACTGAAGCTTTCTTT. Its protein is CASTRGNTEAFF. The chain combines TRBV6-2 or TRBV6-3 with TRBJ1-1, with a tentative D call TRBD1 (5 bases). V was trimmed by 7 bases and J by 1 base, leaving 7 bases between them. The CDR3 spans 12 residues. The germline CDR1 and CDR2 sequences are MNHEY and SVGEGT.

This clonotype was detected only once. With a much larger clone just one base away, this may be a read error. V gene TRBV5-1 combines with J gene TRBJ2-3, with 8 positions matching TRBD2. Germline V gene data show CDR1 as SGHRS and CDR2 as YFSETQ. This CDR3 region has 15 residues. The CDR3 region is CAGSLTLAGSDTQYF. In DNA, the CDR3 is TGCGCCGGCAGCCTCACCCTAGCGGGCTCAGATACGCAGTATTTT.

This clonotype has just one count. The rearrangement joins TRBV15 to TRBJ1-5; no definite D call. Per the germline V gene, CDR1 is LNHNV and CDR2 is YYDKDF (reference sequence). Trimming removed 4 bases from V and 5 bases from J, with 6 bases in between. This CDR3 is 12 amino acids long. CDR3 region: CATSKGYQPQHF. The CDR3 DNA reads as TGTGCCACCAGCAAAGGGTATCAGCCCCAGCATTTT.

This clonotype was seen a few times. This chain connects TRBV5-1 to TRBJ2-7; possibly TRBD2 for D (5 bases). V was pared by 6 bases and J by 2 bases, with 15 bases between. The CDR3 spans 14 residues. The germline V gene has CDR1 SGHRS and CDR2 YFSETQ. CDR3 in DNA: TGCGCCAGCAAGGCCCCCGGGATGGCCTACGAGCAGTACTTC. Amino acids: CASKAPGMAYEQYF.

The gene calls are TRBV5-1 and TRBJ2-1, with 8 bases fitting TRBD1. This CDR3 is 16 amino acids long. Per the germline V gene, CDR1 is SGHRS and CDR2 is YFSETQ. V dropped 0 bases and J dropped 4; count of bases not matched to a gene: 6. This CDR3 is CASSLGSGGYYNEQFF. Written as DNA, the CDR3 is TGCGCCAGCAGCTTGGGGTCAGGGGGCTATTACAATGAGCAGTTCTTC.

This chain's CDR3 is CASSSQGRAFF. The CDR3 DNA follows: TGTGCCAGCAGTAGTCAGGGTCGGGCTTTCTTT. The genes are TRBV6-2 or TRBV6-3 and TRBJ1-1; D is possibly TRBD1 (5 bases). Trimming took off 5 bases at V and 11 bases at J, with 12 bases between the two ends. This CDR3 contains 11 residues. Germline CDR1 MNHEY, CDR2 SVGEGT.